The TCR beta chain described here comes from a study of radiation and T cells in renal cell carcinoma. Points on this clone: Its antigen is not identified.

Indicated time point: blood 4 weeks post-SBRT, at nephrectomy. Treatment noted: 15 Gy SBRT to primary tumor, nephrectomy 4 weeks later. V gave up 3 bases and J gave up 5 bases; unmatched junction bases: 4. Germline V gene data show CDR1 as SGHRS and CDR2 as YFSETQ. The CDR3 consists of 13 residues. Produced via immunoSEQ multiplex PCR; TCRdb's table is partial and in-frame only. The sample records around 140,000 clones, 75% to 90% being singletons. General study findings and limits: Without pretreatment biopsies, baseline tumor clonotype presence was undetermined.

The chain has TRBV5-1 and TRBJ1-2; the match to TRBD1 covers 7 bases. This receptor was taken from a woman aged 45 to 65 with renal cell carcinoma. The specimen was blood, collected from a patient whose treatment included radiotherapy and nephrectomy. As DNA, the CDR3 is TGCGCCAGCAGCTCCGGGACAGCATATGGCTACACCTTC. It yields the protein CASSSGTAYGYTF.